This T cell receptor (beta chain) was sequenced for a study of T cells in Graves' hyperthyroidism and ophthalmopathy. Study context: Once the initial diagnosis was made, peripheral blood was obtained before any treatment.

Amplification of TCR beta CDR3 regions was performed using RNA transcripts as template. Initially, a first-round RT-PCR of the TCR CDR3 employed the HTBI primer set. Each CDR3 protein is one row after TCRdb ran MiXCR on the multiplex PCR reads. The sample holds 300,000 to 350,000 distinct CDR3 sequences; around 18% are singletons and the top ten take around 16%. Ophthalmopathy cases met thresholds of Clinical Activity Score at least 3, NOSPECS grade at least 4 and duration under 3 months. This clonotype was detected ten times or more. The specimen sequenced was blood. The receptor was derived from a woman aged 40 to 55 with Graves' ophthalmopathy.

As DNA, the CDR3 is TGTGCCAGCAGTTACCGCCTAGGCGGAACCTCCTACGAGCAGTACTTC. Protein sequence: CASSYRLGGTSYEQYF. The chain employs TRBV6-2 or TRBV6-3 and TRBJ2-7; D gene unclear. The CDR3 has 16 amino acids. CDR1 and CDR2 from the germline V gene are MNHEY and SVGEGT. Trimming took off 2 bases at V and 0 bases at J, with 14 bases between the two ends.